A selection of T cell receptor beta chains follows, all from one sample in a study of T cell changes during pregnancy in multiple sclerosis. Measured with immunoSEQ multiplex PCR; TCRdb has only the in-frame clones, and not every one. Of roughly 86,000 clones listed, 85% to 95% are singletons. This material consisted of peripheral blood, taken in the first trimester of pregnancy. The receptors derive from a female donor with multiple sclerosis, enrolled in a pregnancy study. CDR3s include the opening cysteine and the closing phenylalanine or tryptophan. Fields, in order: D gene, V gene, J gene, clone size, CDR3 DNA, CDR3 protein. A D gene is named only where the DNA matches it firmly. Not every row has a clone size; where given, it reads once, few, many or a size class.

D gene: TRBD2; V gene: TRBV4-1; J gene: TRBJ2-2; clone size: NA; CDR3 DNA: TGCGCCAGCTCTGCGGGGGGGTACACCGGGGAGCTGTTTTTT; CDR3 protein: CASSAGGYTGELFF
D gene: NA; V gene: TRBV11-3; J gene: TRBJ2-7; clone size: NA; CDR3 DNA: TGTGCCAGCAGCTTAACCGGGGGCTACGAGCAGTACTTC; CDR3 protein: CASSLTGGYEQYF
D gene: NA; V gene: TRBV27; J gene: TRBJ1-1; clone size: once; CDR3 DNA: TGTGCCAGCAGTTTATCAACCAGGAACACTGAAGCTTTCTTT; CDR3 protein: CASSLSTRNTEAFF
D gene: NA; V gene: TRBV28; J gene: TRBJ2-7; clone size: NA; CDR3 DNA: TGTGCCAGCAGTCCCTGGACGGACACCTACGAGCAGTACTTC; CDR3 protein: CASSPWTDTYEQYF
D gene: NA; V gene: TRBV4-3; J gene: TRBJ2-6; clone size: NA; CDR3 DNA: TGCGCCAGCAGCCTGACAGGTACCACCTCTGGGGCCAACGTCCTGACTTTC; CDR3 protein: CASSLTGTTSGANVLTF
D gene: NA; V gene: TRBV28; J gene: TRBJ1-2; clone size: NA; CDR3 DNA: TGTGCCAGCAGTCTACCTTCGGGGGGAGGCTACACCTTC; CDR3 protein: CASSLPSGGGYTF
D gene: NA; V gene: TRBV28; J gene: TRBJ2-6; clone size: NA; CDR3 DNA: TGTGCCAGCAGTTCGGTACAGGGCTCTGGGGCCAACGTCCTGACTTTC; CDR3 protein: CASSSVQGSGANVLTF
D gene: NA; V gene: TRBV13; J gene: TRBJ2-5; clone size: NA; CDR3 DNA: TGTGCCAGCAGCTTAGGACTCCGAGAGACCCAGTACTTC; CDR3 protein: CASSLGLRETQYF
D gene: TRBD2; V gene: TRBV18; J gene: TRBJ2-3; clone size: NA; CDR3 DNA: TGTGCCAGCTCACCACTCTCAGGGATAGCGGGGGACACAGATACGCAGTATTTT; CDR3 protein: CASSPLSGIAGDTDTQYF
D gene: TRBD2; V gene: TRBV7-8; J gene: TRBJ2-7; clone size: NA; CDR3 DNA: TGTGCCAGCAGCTCCGGCTCGGGACTAGCGGGCGGAGACGGCTACGAGCAGTACTTC; CDR3 protein: CASSSGSGLAGGDGYEQYF
D gene: NA; V gene: TRBV7-9; J gene: TRBJ2-5; clone size: NA; CDR3 DNA: TGTGCCAGCAGCTTAGACTTTTTATTGGAGACCCAGTACTTC; CDR3 protein: CASSLDFLLETQYF
D gene: TRBD2; V gene: TRBV5-4; J gene: TRBJ2-7; clone size: NA; CDR3 DNA: TGTGCCAGCAGCCCTAGCGGGAGTGAGTACGAGCAGTACTTC; CDR3 protein: CASSPSGSEYEQYF
D gene: NA; V gene: TRBV1; J gene: TRBJ1-3; clone size: NA; CDR3 DNA: TGCACCAGCAGCCAAGACTCCGGGACACCGGGAGGAAACACCATATATTTT; CDR3 protein: CTSSQDSGTPGGNTIYF
D gene: TRBD1; V gene: TRBV18; J gene: TRBJ1-1; clone size: NA; CDR3 DNA: TGTGCCAGCTCATACAGACAGGGGAAGAATCTTCGGGCTGAAGCTTTCTTT; CDR3 protein: CASSYRQGKNLRAEAFF
D gene: NA; V gene: TRBV7-2; J gene: TRBJ1-1; clone size: NA; CDR3 DNA: TGTGCCAGCAGCCAAGACAGAATGAACACTGAAGCTTTCTTT; CDR3 protein: CASSQDRMNTEAFF
D gene: NA; V gene: TRBV6-5; J gene: TRBJ1-5; clone size: NA; CDR3 DNA: TGTGCCAGCAGTTTGACCGGGAGCCATCAGCCCCAGCATTTT; CDR3 protein: CASSLTGSHQPQHF
D gene: NA; V gene: TRBV14; J gene: TRBJ1-2; clone size: NA; CDR3 DNA: TGTGCCAGCAGCCAAGATCTGAGCTATGGCTACACCTTC; CDR3 protein: CASSQDLSYGYTF
D gene: NA; V gene: TRBV28; J gene: TRBJ1-5; clone size: NA; CDR3 DNA: TGTGCCAGCAGTTTCGGGGGAGGGAGGGGCGATCAGCCCCAGCATTTT; CDR3 protein: CASSFGGGRGDQPQHF
D gene: TRBD1; V gene: TRBV28; J gene: TRBJ1-1; clone size: NA; CDR3 DNA: TGTGCCAGCAGTCCCCCGGGACAGGGTAACACTGAAGCTTTCTTT; CDR3 protein: CASSPPGQGNTEAFF
D gene: NA; V gene: TRBV2; J gene: TRBJ1-2; clone size: NA; CDR3 DNA: TGTGCCAGCAGCGTCCCACAGGGAGTAAGGGGCTACACCTTC; CDR3 protein: CASSVPQGVRGYTF
D gene: NA; V gene: TRBV7-2; J gene: TRBJ2-7; clone size: NA; CDR3 DNA: TGTGCCAGCAGCTTAGGAGGGGGACCCTACGAGCAGTACTTC; CDR3 protein: CASSLGGGPYEQYF
D gene: NA; V gene: TRBV15; J gene: TRBJ2-1; clone size: NA; CDR3 DNA: TGTGCCACCAGCAGAGATCAGATTAATGAGCAGTTCTTC; CDR3 protein: CATSRDQINEQFF
D gene: NA; V gene: TRBV7-8; J gene: TRBJ2-7; clone size: NA; CDR3 DNA: TGTGCCAGCAGCTTAGAAAGGGGCCCTAACTACGAGCAGTACTTC; CDR3 protein: CASSLERGPNYEQYF
D gene: NA; V gene: TRBV6-6; J gene: TRBJ2-6; clone size: NA; CDR3 DNA: TGTGCCAGCAGTCGCTCTGGGCTGACTGGGGCCAACGTCCTGACTTTC; CDR3 protein: CASSRSGLTGANVLTF
D gene: NA; V gene: TRBV19; J gene: TRBJ2-3; clone size: NA; CDR3 DNA: TGTGCCAGTAGTAAAGGGTCAGGGTATGCCACAGATACGCAGTATTTT; CDR3 protein: CASSKGSGYATDTQYF
D gene: TRBD2; V gene: TRBV19; J gene: TRBJ2-1; clone size: NA; CDR3 DNA: TGTGCCAGTAGTAATCTTTTCGGGGGGTCCAATGAGCAGTTCTTC; CDR3 protein: CASSNLFGGSNEQFF
D gene: TRBD1; V gene: TRBV5-1; J gene: TRBJ1-2; clone size: NA; CDR3 DNA: TGCGCCAGCAGCTTAGGAAGGACAGGGGCTAACTATGGCTACACCTTC; CDR3 protein: CASSLGRTGANYGYTF
D gene: TRBD1; V gene: TRBV27; J gene: TRBJ1-1; clone size: once; CDR3 DNA: TGTGCCAGCAGTATCCAGGGGGGAGGTATGAACACTGAAGCTTTCTTT; CDR3 protein: CASSIQGGGMNTEAFF
D gene: TRBD2; V gene: TRBV27; J gene: TRBJ2-7; clone size: NA; CDR3 DNA: TGTGCCAGCAGTAATACCGGGACTAGTTTGCGAATGGGCGAGCAGTACTTC; CDR3 protein: CASSNTGTSLRMGEQYF
D gene: TRBD2; V gene: TRBV9; J gene: TRBJ2-3; clone size: NA; CDR3 DNA: TGTGCCAGCAGCGTTCTAGCGGGAGGGCCGGTAGATACGCAGTATTTT; CDR3 protein: CASSVLAGGPVDTQYF
D gene: TRBD2; V gene: TRBV5-4; J gene: TRBJ2-5; clone size: NA; CDR3 DNA: TGTGCCAGCAGCTTGGAGGCGGGAGGCCAAGAGACCCAGTACTTC; CDR3 protein: CASSLEAGGQETQYF
D gene: TRBD1; V gene: TRBV2; J gene: TRBJ2-7; clone size: NA; CDR3 DNA: TGTGCCAGCAGTCCCCGTCGAGGTTTGGGGACAGGGGGCAACTACGAGCAGTACTTC; CDR3 protein: CASSPRRGLGTGGNYEQYF
D gene: NA; V gene: TRBV28; J gene: TRBJ2-2; clone size: NA; CDR3 DNA: TGTGCCAGCATGCCGGGACAACTCGTCGGGGAGCTGTTTTTT; CDR3 protein: CASMPGQLVGELFF
D gene: NA; V gene: TRBV21-1; J gene: TRBJ2-4; clone size: NA; CDR3 DNA: TGTGCCAGCAAAACATGGAAAAACATTCAGTACTTC; CDR3 protein: CASKTWKNIQYF
D gene: NA; V gene: TRBV28; J gene: TRBJ2-7; clone size: NA; CDR3 DNA: TGTGCCAGCACCCGAGCGGGCTCACCATGGGCTGGGCAGTACTTC; CDR3 protein: CASTRAGSPWAGQYF
D gene: TRBD2; V gene: TRBV28; J gene: TRBJ2-7; clone size: NA; CDR3 DNA: TGTGCCTCCCTGAAGCGGGAGCCCTACGAGCAGTACTTC; CDR3 protein: CASLKREPYEQYF
D gene: NA; V gene: TRBV6-5; J gene: TRBJ1-2; clone size: NA; CDR3 DNA: TGTGCCAGCAGTTACTCGGGACTTGCTAACTATGGCTACACCTTC; CDR3 protein: CASSYSGLANYGYTF
D gene: NA; V gene: TRBV9; J gene: TRBJ1-1; clone size: NA; CDR3 DNA: TGTGCCAGCAGCGCTCAGGTGCACCCCATTGAAGCTTTCTTT; CDR3 protein: CASSAQVHPIEAFF
D gene: NA; V gene: TRBV7-3; J gene: TRBJ1-1; clone size: NA; CDR3 DNA: TGTGCCAGCAGCTTAACTTTCCAGAGCGCTGAAGCTTTCTTT; CDR3 protein: CASSLTFQSAEAFF
D gene: NA; V gene: TRBV29-1; J gene: TRBJ2-5; clone size: NA; CDR3 DNA: TGCAGCGTCCTCGCCGGGACAACCAGAGAGACCCAGTACTTC; CDR3 protein: CSVLAGTTRETQYF
D gene: TRBD2; V gene: TRBV4-3; J gene: TRBJ2-5; clone size: NA; CDR3 DNA: TGCGCCAGCAGCCAGTATAGCGGGAGTAGCAGGGAGCAGTACTTC; CDR3 protein: CASSQYSGSSREQYF
D gene: NA; V gene: TRBV18; J gene: TRBJ2-2; clone size: NA; CDR3 DNA: TGTGCCAGCTCACCGATCGGGAGTACCGGGGAGCTGTTTTTT; CDR3 protein: CASSPIGSTGELFF
D gene: NA; V gene: TRBV11-2; J gene: TRBJ2-5; clone size: NA; CDR3 DNA: TGTGCCAGCAGCTTAGATCCTAGGTTCCGGTACTTC; CDR3 protein: CASSLDPRFRYF
D gene: NA; V gene: TRBV27; J gene: TRBJ1-5; clone size: NA; CDR3 DNA: TGTGCCAGCAGTTTAGGTTCGGGTAGCAATCAGCCCCAGCATTTT; CDR3 protein: CASSLGSGSNQPQHF
D gene: NA; V gene: TRBV27; J gene: TRBJ2-1; clone size: once; CDR3 DNA: TGTGCCAGCAGTTTACTTACAGGGATGTACAATGAGCAGTTCTTC; CDR3 protein: CASSLLTGMYNEQFF
D gene: NA; V gene: TRBV9; J gene: TRBJ2-2; clone size: NA; CDR3 DNA: TGTGCCAGCAGCGTAGGCCCGGGGAACACCGGGGAGCTGTTTTTT; CDR3 protein: CASSVGPGNTGELFF
D gene: NA; V gene: TRBV6-6; J gene: TRBJ1-2; clone size: NA; CDR3 DNA: TGTGCCAGCAGTCACCGGGACACTCTTAACTATGGCTACACCTTC; CDR3 protein: CASSHRDTLNYGYTF
D gene: TRBD1; V gene: TRBV2; J gene: TRBJ2-7; clone size: NA; CDR3 DNA: TGTGCCAGCAGTGAAGCAAAGGACAGGAGCTCCTACGAGCAGTACTTC; CDR3 protein: CASSEAKDRSSYEQYF
D gene: NA; V gene: TRBV27; J gene: TRBJ2-7; clone size: NA; CDR3 DNA: TGTGCCAGCAGTTCCGGACTAAGCTCCTACGAGCAGTACTTC; CDR3 protein: CASSSGLSSYEQYF
D gene: TRBD2; V gene: TRBV28; J gene: TRBJ2-1; clone size: NA; CDR3 DNA: TGTGCCAGCAGTTTTTCTAGCGGGAGCAATGAGCAGTTCTTC; CDR3 protein: CASSFSSGSNEQFF
D gene: NA; V gene: TRBV21-1; J gene: TRBJ2-1; clone size: NA; CDR3 DNA: TGTGCCCTTTCCATCGGGAGAGCACAACCATACTCGTCCCACAATGAGCAGTTCTTC; CDR3 protein: CALSIGRAQPYSSHNEQFF
D gene: TRBD2; V gene: TRBV15; J gene: TRBJ2-1; clone size: NA; CDR3 DNA: TGTGCCACCAGCAAAACTAGCGGCATACAGAATGAGCAGTTCTTC; CDR3 protein: CATSKTSGIQNEQFF
D gene: TRBD1; V gene: TRBV28; J gene: TRBJ2-1; clone size: NA; CDR3 DNA: TGTGCCAGCAGTTTTCGGACAGGGGGGATCAATGAGCAGTTCTTC; CDR3 protein: CASSFRTGGINEQFF
D gene: NA; V gene: TRBV30; J gene: TRBJ1-2; clone size: NA; CDR3 DNA: TGTGCCCGACGAGGTGCGGGGTATGGCTACACCTTC; CDR3 protein: CARRGAGYGYTF